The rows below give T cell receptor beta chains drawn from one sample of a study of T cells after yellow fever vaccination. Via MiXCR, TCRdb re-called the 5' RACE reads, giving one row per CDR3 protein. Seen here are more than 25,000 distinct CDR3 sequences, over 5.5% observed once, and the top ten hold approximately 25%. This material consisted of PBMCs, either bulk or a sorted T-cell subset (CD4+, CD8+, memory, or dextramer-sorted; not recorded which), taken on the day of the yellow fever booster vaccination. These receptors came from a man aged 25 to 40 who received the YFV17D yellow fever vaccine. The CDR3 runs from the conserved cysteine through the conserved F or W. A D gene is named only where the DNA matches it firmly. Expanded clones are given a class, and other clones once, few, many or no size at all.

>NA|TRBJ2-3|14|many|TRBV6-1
CASSPGPSKDTQYF
TGTGCCAGCAGCCCGGGACCTAGTAAAGATACGCAGTATTTT
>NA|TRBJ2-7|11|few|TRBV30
CAWTISNEQYF
TGTGCCTGGACCATCTCCAACGAGCAGTACTTC
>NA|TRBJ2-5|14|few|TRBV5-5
CASSFVQGTETQYF
TGTGCCAGCAGCTTCGTCCAGGGGACGGAGACCCAGTACTTC
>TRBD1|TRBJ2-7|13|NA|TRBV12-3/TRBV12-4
CASRRGGLYEQYF
TGTGCCAGCAGACGAGGGGGCCTGTACGAGCAGTACTTC
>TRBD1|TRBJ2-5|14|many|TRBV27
CASSFNRGLETQYF
TGTGCCAGCAGTTTTAACAGGGGGCTAGAGACCCAGTACTTC
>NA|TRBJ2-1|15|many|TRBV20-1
CSARDPGNSYNEQFF
TGCAGTGCTAGAGATCCCGGGAATTCCTACAATGAGCAGTTCTTC
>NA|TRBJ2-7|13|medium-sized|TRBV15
CATSSERTYEQYF
TGTGCCACCAGCAGTGAGCGAACCTACGAGCAGTACTTC
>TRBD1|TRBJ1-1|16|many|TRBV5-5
CASSLDPGTGRAEAFF
TGTGCCAGCAGCTTGGATCCCGGGACAGGGAGGGCTGAAGCTTTCTTT
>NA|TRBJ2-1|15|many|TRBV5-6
CASSSTRRNRNEQFF
TGTGCCAGCAGCTCGACCAGGAGAAACCGCAATGAGCAGTTCTTC
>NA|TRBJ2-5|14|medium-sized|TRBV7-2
CASSIDPPPETQYF
TGTGCCAGCAGCATAGATCCGCCCCCGGAGACCCAGTACTTC
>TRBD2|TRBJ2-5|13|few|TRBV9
CASSGGLHETQYF
TGTGCCAGCAGCGGGGGACTACATGAGACCCAGTACTTC
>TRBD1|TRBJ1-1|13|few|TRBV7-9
CASSFTSGTGSLF
TGTGCCAGCAGCTTTACGTCCGGGACAGGGTCGCTCTTT
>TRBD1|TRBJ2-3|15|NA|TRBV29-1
CSVEDLQGRIDTQYF
TGCAGCGTTGAAGACCTACAGGGGAGAATAGATACGCAGTATTTT
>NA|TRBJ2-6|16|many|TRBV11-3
CASSLTVTSGANVLTF
TGTGCCAGCAGCCTAACCGTGACCTCTGGGGCCAACGTCCTGACTTTC
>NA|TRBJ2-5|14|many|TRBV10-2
CASSDSVTRETQYF
TGCGCCAGCAGTGATTCCGTGACCCGAGAGACCCAGTACTTC
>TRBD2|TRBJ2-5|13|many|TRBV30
CAWSRASGETQYF
TGTGCCTGGAGTAGGGCTAGCGGTGAGACCCAGTACTTC
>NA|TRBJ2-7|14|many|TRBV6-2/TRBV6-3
CAVQGHEFQYEQYF
TGTGCCGTCCAGGGCCACGAATTCCAGTACGAGCAGTACTTC
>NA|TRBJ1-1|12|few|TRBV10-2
CASSDEYTEAFF
TGCGCCAGCAGTGACGAGTACACTGAAGCTTTCTTT
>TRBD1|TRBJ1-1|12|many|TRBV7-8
CASSSVGQEAFF
TGTGCCAGCAGCTCAGTGGGACAGGAAGCTTTCTTT
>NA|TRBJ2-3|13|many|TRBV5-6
CASSPDRPDTQYF
TGTGCCAGCAGCCCCGATCGTCCAGATACGCAGTATTTT
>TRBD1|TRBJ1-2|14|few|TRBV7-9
CASTPTGTHYGYTF
TGTGCCAGCACTCCGACAGGGACCCACTATGGCTACACCTTC
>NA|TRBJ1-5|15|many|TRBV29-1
CSVAGGILGNQPQHF
TGCAGCGTTGCGGGCGGGATTTTGGGCAATCAGCCCCAGCATTTT
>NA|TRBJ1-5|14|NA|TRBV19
CASSITWSNQPQHF
TGTGCCAGTAGTATAACTTGGAGCAATCAGCCCCAGCATTTT
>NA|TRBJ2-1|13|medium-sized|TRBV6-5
CASSFRGDNEQFF
TGTGCCAGCAGTTTCAGGGGGGACAATGAGCAGTTCTTC
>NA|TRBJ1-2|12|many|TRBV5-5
CASSRTEGGYTF
TGTGCCAGCAGCCGGACAGAGGGTGGCTACACCTTC
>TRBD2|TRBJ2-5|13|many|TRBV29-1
CSARREVWETQYF
TGCAGCGCGCGACGGGAGGTGTGGGAGACCCAGTACTTC
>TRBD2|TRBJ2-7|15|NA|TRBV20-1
CSARGLAGGPHEQYF
TGCAGTGCTCGGGGACTAGCGGGAGGGCCCCACGAGCAGTACTTC
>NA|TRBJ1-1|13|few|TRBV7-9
CASSITKNTEAFF
TGTGCCAGCAGCATTACAAAGAACACTGAAGCTTTCTTT
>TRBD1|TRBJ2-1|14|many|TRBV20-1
CSAKPGQISNEQFF
TGCAGTGCCAAACCGGGACAGATTTCCAATGAGCAGTTCTTC
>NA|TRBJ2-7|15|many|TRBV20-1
CSARAGKVSSYEQYF
TGCAGTGCTAGAGCAGGGAAGGTGAGCTCCTACGAGCAGTACTTC
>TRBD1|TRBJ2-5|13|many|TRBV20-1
CSALPGGRETQYF
TGCAGTGCACTACCAGGGGGTAGGGAGACCCAGTACTTC
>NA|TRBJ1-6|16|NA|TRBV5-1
CASSVGPGTIGSPLHF
TGCGCCAGCAGCGTCGGCCCCGGGACGATTGGTTCACCCCTCCACTTT
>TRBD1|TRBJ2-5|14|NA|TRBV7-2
CASSLNRGGETQYF
TGTGCCAGCAGCTTAAACAGGGGTGGGGAGACCCAGTACTTC
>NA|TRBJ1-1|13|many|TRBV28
CASGTRGNTEAFF
TGTGCCAGCGGGACTAGAGGGAACACTGAAGCTTTCTTT
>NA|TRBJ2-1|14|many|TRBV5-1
CASSLAPGANEQFF
TGCGCCAGCAGCTTGGCCCCTGGGGCCAATGAGCAGTTCTTC
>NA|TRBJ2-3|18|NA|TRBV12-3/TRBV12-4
CASSFDLGGAAGTDTQYF
TGTGCCAGCAGTTTTGATTTGGGGGGAGCCGCTGGCACAGATACGCAGTATTTT
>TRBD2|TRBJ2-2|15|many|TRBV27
CASSVSGRFTGELFF
TGTGCCAGCAGCGTTAGCGGGAGGTTCACCGGGGAGCTGTTTTTT
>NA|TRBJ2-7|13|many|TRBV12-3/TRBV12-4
CASKSNLGVEQYF
TGTGCCAGCAAATCAAATCTAGGAGTCGAGCAGTACTTC
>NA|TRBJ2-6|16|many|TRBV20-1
CSARGGVGVGANVLTF
TGCAGTGCTAGAGGGGGCGTGGGGGTAGGGGCCAACGTCCTGACTTTC
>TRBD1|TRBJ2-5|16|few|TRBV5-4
CASSSEYDRDGETQYF
TGTGCCAGCAGCTCCGAATATGACAGGGACGGGGAGACCCAGTACTTC
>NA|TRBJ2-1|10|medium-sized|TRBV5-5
CASSFNEQFF
TGTGCCAGCAGCTTCAATGAGCAGTTCTTC
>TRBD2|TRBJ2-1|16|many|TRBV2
CASRQTGLAGANEQFF
TGTGCCAGCAGACAGACGGGACTAGCGGGAGCGAATGAGCAGTTCTTC
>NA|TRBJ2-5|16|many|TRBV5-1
CASSTRPGIVVETQYF
TGCGCCAGCAGCACGAGACCCGGGATCGTTGTTGAGACCCAGTACTTC
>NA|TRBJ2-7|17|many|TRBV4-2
CASSQVKYGQNTYEQYF
TGTGCCAGCAGCCAAGTCAAATACGGACAGAACACTTACGAGCAGTACTTC
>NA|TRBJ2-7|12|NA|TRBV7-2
CASSPGAYEQYF
TGTGCCAGCAGCCCGGGGGCCTACGAGCAGTACTTC
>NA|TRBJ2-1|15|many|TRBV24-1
CATSGLGHRQDEQFF
TGTGCCACCAGTGGGCTGGGACATAGACAGGATGAGCAGTTCTTC
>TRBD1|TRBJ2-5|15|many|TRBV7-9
CASSARTGMEETQYF
TGTGCCAGCAGCGCCCGGACAGGGATGGAGGAGACCCAGTACTTC
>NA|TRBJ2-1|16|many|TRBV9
CASSPQSGGNYNEQFF
TGTGCCAGCAGCCCCCAGTCAGGAGGGAACTACAATGAGCAGTTCTTC
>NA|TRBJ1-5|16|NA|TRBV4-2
CASSQDPQISNQPQHF
TGTGCCAGCAGCCAAGATCCTCAAATTAGCAATCAGCCCCAGCATTTT
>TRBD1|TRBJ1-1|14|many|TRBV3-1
CASSLRDRDTEAFF
TGTGCCAGCAGCCTGCGGGACAGGGACACTGAAGCTTTCTTT
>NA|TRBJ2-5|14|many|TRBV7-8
CASRTYEGGRTQYF
TGTGCCAGCAGGACTTATGAGGGGGGGAGAACCCAGTACTTC
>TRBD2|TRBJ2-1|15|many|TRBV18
CASRPGLEKNNEQFF
TGTGCCAGCAGACCGGGACTAGAGAAAAACAATGAGCAGTTCTTC
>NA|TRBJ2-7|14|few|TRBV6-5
CASSWSPSSYEQYF
TGTGCCAGCAGTTGGAGCCCGAGCTCCTACGAGCAGTACTTC
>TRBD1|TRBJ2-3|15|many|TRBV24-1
CATSDPRQGTDTQYF
TGTGCCACCAGTGATCCAAGACAGGGGACAGATACGCAGTATTTT
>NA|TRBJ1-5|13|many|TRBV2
CASSDRGNQPQHF
TGTGCCAGCAGTGACAGGGGAAATCAGCCCCAGCATTTT
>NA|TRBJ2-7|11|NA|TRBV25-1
CASSEVSEQYF
TGTGCCAGCAGTGAAGTTTCCGAGCAGTACTTC
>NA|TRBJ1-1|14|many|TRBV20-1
CSAARAGDSTEAFF
TGCAGTGCCGCCCGGGCAGGGGACTCCACTGAAGCTTTCTTT
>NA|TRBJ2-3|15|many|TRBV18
CASSRQSISTDTQYF
TGTGCCAGCTCACGACAGTCTATAAGCACAGATACGCAGTATTTT
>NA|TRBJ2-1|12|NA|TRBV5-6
CASSIYRGEQFF
TGTGCCAGCAGCATCTACCGTGGGGAGCAGTTCTTC
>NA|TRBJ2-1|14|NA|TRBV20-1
CSAGDGSTYNEQFF
TGCAGTGCTGGAGATGGTTCGACCTACAATGAGCAGTTCTTC